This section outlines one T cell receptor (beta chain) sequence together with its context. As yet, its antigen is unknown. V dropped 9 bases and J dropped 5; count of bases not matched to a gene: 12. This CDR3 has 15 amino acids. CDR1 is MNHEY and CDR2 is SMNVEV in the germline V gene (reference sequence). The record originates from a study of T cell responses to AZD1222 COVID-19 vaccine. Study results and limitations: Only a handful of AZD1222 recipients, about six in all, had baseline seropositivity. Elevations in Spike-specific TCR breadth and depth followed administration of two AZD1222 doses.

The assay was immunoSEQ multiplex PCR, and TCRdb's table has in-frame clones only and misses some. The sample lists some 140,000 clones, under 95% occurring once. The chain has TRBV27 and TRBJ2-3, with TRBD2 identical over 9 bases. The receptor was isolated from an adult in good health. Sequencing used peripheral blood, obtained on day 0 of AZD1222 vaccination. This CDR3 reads CASRNLAGQGDTQYF. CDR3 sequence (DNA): TGTGCCAGTCGAAATCTAGCGGGGCAGGGAGATACGCAGTATTTT.